Sequencing of this T cell receptor (beta chain) was carried out in a study of T cells in localized non-small cell lung cancer. Study results and caveats: Longer overall survival was seen with higher T cell density measured in blood. The study found T cell clonality highest in uninvolved adjacent lung, above tumor. Analysis by sequencing included only one tumor region, so heterogeneity remains possible. Median roughly 57 top-100 tumor clones were shared with paired adjacent lung.

After removal of 3 bases from V and 5 bases from J, the junction contained 3 bases not matched to a gene. The CDR3 is 15 residues long. Germline V gene data show CDR1 as SGHNT and CDR2 as YENEEA. Clones were sequenced by immunoSEQ multiplex PCR, and TCRdb holds only the in-frame ones, with some missing. The sample carries 1,100 to 1,500 clones, roughly 25% recorded once. As for this clone: Its antigen is currently unknown.

V gene TRBV11-3 combines with J gene TRBJ2-3; 12 bases are a match to TRBD1. Specimen: lung tumor tissue, collected before any cancer treatment. The clonotype originates from a woman aged 35-70 years with stage I lung adenocarcinoma. In DNA form, the CDR3 reads TGTGCCAGCAGCTTGGGACAGGGGGCTCGAGATACGCAGTATTTT. Protein product: CASSLGQGARDTQYF.